Sequencing of this T cell receptor (beta chain) was carried out in a study of control samples from healthy donors and cancer patients. V lost 7 bases, J lost 7 bases, and 13 bases lay in between. This CDR3 region has 13 residues. Assay used: immunoSEQ multiplex PCR; TCRdb lists only in-frame clones, some missing. The sample carries more than 10,000 clones, about 92% recorded once. V gene TRBV12-3 or TRBV12-4 combines with J gene TRBJ1-4, with no clear D. Sequencing was performed on PBMCs. This TCR derives from a man older than 75 with lung cancer. CDR3 sequence reads: CASTSFDREKLFF. DNA for the CDR3: TGTGCCAGCACGAGTTTTGATCGTGAAAAACTGTTTTTT.